The subject of this entry is one T cell receptor (beta chain). A single count supports this clone. The specificity of this receptor is unknown. No clone much larger than this one lies a single base away; base qualities are absent. These data come from a study of cytomegalovirus exposure and HLA in healthy donors (dated by TCRdb to between 2016 and 2019). For the wider study: In an earlier analysis of approximately 640 of the donors, under 300 Gb of sequence data and approximately 100 million unique TCR beta sequences from 180 million or so T cells were reported. About 320 gigabases of sequencing data and tens of millions of unique TCR sequences were included in an early release covering 500 to 750 HLA-typed donors. Of the approximately 370 genotyped donors, less than 90% were placed in the genetic ancestry cluster associated with self-reported Caucasian donors. The study aimed to test whether signatures of past pathogen exposure could be identified by cataloging public T cell receptors. The T cell repertoires of some 670 subjects were profiled by immunosequencing and related to cytomegalovirus serostatus. A separate validation cohort of 100 to 150 different subjects was used in addition to the roughly 620-subject first cohort. To predict cytomegalovirus infection status, the study brought together high-throughput TCR immunosequencing, statistical association of individual TCRs with disease status, and machine learning. To study patterns of TCR occurrence, a later analysis re-analyzed previously published TCR beta repertoires from around 700 donors and added high-resolution HLA genotyping. Rather than drawing on any new phenotypic data, the later analysis identified candidate immune exposures from TCR beta sequences and the way those sequences occurred across donors. An earlier analysis of several hundred of the donors applied high-throughput TCR beta sequencing to assess whether each TCR beta V gene segment acted as functional or pseudogenic. Donor age, sex, ethnicity and CMV serostatus were compiled together with the repertoire data. Genome-wide SNP genotypes for about three fifths of the 666 donors were used in a later genetic analysis, which treated that subset as a discovery cohort. All discovery cohort repertoires had been generated using a single sequencing platform. HLA typing covered class I and class II loci at four-digit resolution. The number of typed donors differed by locus: about 620-640 for A, B, C, DRB1 and DQB1; approximately 540 for DQA1; about 600 for DPA1; and some 430 for DPB1. Four to six DR-DQ haplotypes were handled as single units for association and clustering because linkage in the cohort was strong. On average, 235,054 unique TCR beta nucleotide sequences were sequenced per donor among more than 350 genotyped donors of the cohort, with 15% to 20% of those sequences being non-productive. The investigation overall reported the following: Broadly in line with IMGT annotations, most TCR beta V segments showed up in productive rearrangements about 87% or about 30% of the time in an earlier analysis of around 600 of the donors. CMV serostatus was the only immune exposure information available for the cohort. A later analysis found that TCR association rates varied across HLA loci, with DRB1 alleles showing the most associated TCRs and HLA-C alleles the fewest. In both the original and validation cohorts, the classifier was reported to diagnose cytomegalovirus status with high specificity and sensitivity. Correlated functional status among segregating V segments might be attributable to linkage disequilibrium, but an unknown experimental factor could not be ruled out. In a later genetic analysis, a missense DCLRE1C variant was associated with V-gene and J-gene trimming of TCR beta chains, and the association was replicated in an independent cohort. In a later analysis, around 17,000 TCR beta sequences were associated with specific HLA alleles at a false discovery rate of 0.05. The earlier analysis of 587 of the donors excluded roughly 16 rarely observed V segments, including chromosome 9 orphons, because counts were too low. The authors suggested that the approach could potentially be extended to other disease states and immunological phenotypes. Because HLA typing was unavailable for some donors at each locus, only the typed subset was used in association tests. A further reported finding was that TCR beta sequences accurately predicted the HLA-A and HLA-B alleles for most subjects in the first cohort. A later analysis found that most CMV-associated TCR beta chains appeared HLA-restricted, with HLA associations seemingly driven largely by CMV exposure. Sequencing depth was assumed to be roughly uniform across donors in the presence/absence analyses, though that assumption may not hold. A later analysis found that HLA-associated TCR beta chains were more clonally expanded and had lower generation probabilities than equally common non-associated chains. The cohort was sequenced for TCR beta chains only, and without alpha or paired-chain data the features that could be detected were limited. According to a later genetic analysis, donors in an Asian-associated ancestry cluster had fewer N-insertions in productive TCRs than the approximately 650-donor mean. A later analysis reported that several top co-occurrence clusters appeared linked to parvovirus B19, influenza, CMV and Epstein-Barr virus. The 87-base-pair reads could not distinguish some IMGT-functional V segments, including TRBV6-2 and TRBV6-3, so those segments were excluded. A group of highly shared sequence variants was considered likely to be a technical artifact of the sequencing pipeline. A few of the identified cytomegalovirus-associated TCR beta chains were confirmed in vitro to be specific for cytomegalovirus antigens. Assigning TCR associations to individual alleles was difficult when HLA alleles, especially DR and DQ, strongly co-occurred. Across donors, most TCR sequences were observed very rarely, whereas some public TCRs were present in many individuals. In the study, about 150 TCR beta chains were listed as associated with cytomegalovirus.

The junction carries 14 bases between V and J, which are trimmed by 4 bases and 4 bases respectively. Including cysteine and phenylalanine, the CDR3 has 14 amino acids. The only DNA kept is the CDR3, 42 bases in frame from the first base. The CDR1 and CDR2 encoded by the germline V gene are SGHRS and YFSETQ. The protocol used for the library was the immunoSEQ multiplex PCR assay. A mixture of 60 forward primers for TCR Vbeta segments and 13 reverse primers for TCR Jbeta segments was used in the multiplex PCR. A multiplex PCR assay on genomic DNA amplified the CDR3 region of rearranged TCR beta genes. The amplified TCR beta libraries were sequenced on the Illumina HiSeq System as 87-base-pair reads. Regarding the original processing steps: Across the roughly 640 repertoires, a later analysis counted tens of millions of unique TCR beta chains, about 10 million of which were shared by at least two donors. To remove PCR and sequencing errors, raw reads were error-corrected and collapsed into unique sequences using a nearest-neighbor algorithm that merged closely related sequences. Alignment of CDR3 sequences to IMGT reference sequences was used to assign V, D and J gene segments. Each retained sequence needed at least a six-nucleotide match to both a V gene segment and a J gene segment. A rearrangement counted as productive if the CDR3 had no stop codons and remained in frame with V and J, and every other rearrangement counted as non-productive. Following IMGT convention, CDR3 was defined as the stretch from the second conserved V-encoded cysteine up to the conserved J-encoded phenylalanine. The earlier analysis of about 560 of the donors excluded any sequence lacking an unambiguous match to a single V gene segment. In an earlier analysis of 500 to 750 of the donors, V segments were called functional above 56.7% productive rearrangements and were called segregating when the between-donor standard deviation exceeded 5%. A statistical classification framework was built for diagnosing cytomegalovirus status from the catalog of TCR beta chain sequences. In a later analysis, TCR nucleotide sequences were compared against IMGT/GENE-DB human TR gene sequences so that V and J genes could be assigned. The TCRdist pipeline was used in a later analysis to assign CDR3 sequences and most-parsimonious VDJ recombination scenarios. In a later analysis, every TCR beta chain was defined by the combination of its CDR3 amino acid sequence and its V-gene family, and reads without a unique V-gene family were dropped. To address suspected cross-contamination and a sequencing artifact, a later analysis removed around 590 highly shared, low-generation-probability nucleotide sequences. In a later analysis, a clonal expansion index was calculated for each public chain from normalized within-repertoire ranks of inferred template counts. A later analysis computed generation probabilities with a VDJ recombination model fitted to out-of-frame rearrangements, and checked the results against IGoR. In a later analysis, TCR-TCR, TCR-HLA and TCR-CMV co-occurrence was scored with hypergeometric tests, and a repertoire-size bias correction was applied to TCR pairs. In a later analysis, false discovery rates were estimated by permuting HLA or CMV assignments 20 times. In a later analysis, co-occurring TCRs were grouped with DBSCAN, and TCRdist sequence similarity was added when clustering was performed within HLA-allele-positive subsets. Repertoires with fewer than 30,000 or more than 120,000 public chains were left out of co-occurrence clustering, as were a few repertoires with anomalous nucleotide sharing. TCRdb took this table from immuneACCESS and kept in-frame rearrangements with V and J called. Such tables lack part of the clones; where checked against another copy, unresolved V genes explain under half of the gap, and the rest is unexplained. V and J calls and clone size are given by that table; D and trimming were obtained from the DNA. The sample data list about 96,000 clones, and 77% of these were observed just once. In total, the top ten clones hold about 7% of the sample.

In total, 666 healthy bone marrow donors made up the cohort. Cohort members were all nominally healthy when sampled, although unrecorded immune exposures were likely present. The donor tested CMV seropositive, placing the donor among the approximately 290 seropositive members of the cohort. A peripheral blood sample was collected from each donor, and TCR beta sequencing was performed on peripheral blood mononuclear cells. Genomic DNA extraction from the blood cell samples was performed with the Qiagen DNeasy Blood Extraction Kit. The chain is assembled from TRBV5-1 and TRBJ1-2; TRBD1 might be the D gene, on 6 matching bases. The sample taken for sequencing was PBMCs. The clonotype was recovered from a man in his forties or fifties in good health and CMV-seropositive. The encoded CDR3 is CASSIQGDGYGYTF. The nucleotides read TGCGCCAGCAGCATACAGGGTGATGGCTATGGCTACACCTTC. Supplemented by the reference TRBV5-1 and TRBJ1-2 proteins around the CDR3, the complete variable domain is KAGVTQTPRYLIKTRGQQVTLSCSPISGHRSVSWYQQTPGQGLQFLFEYFSETQRNKGNFPGRFSGRQFSNSRSEMNVSTLELGDSALYLCASSIQGDGYGYTFGSGTRLTVV.